This T cell receptor (beta chain) was captured by sequencing in a study of blood T cell repertoires in COVID-19 (dated by TCRdb to 2020 to 2022). The study in broad terms: Recovered participants in ImmuneRACE Cohort 3 were defined as having two consecutive negative NP/OP PCR tests, clearance from a healthcare professional, or resolution of symptoms. Collaborator samples came from the United States, Italy and Spain and covered acute and convalescent phases of COVID-19. The material from the prospective study consisted of cDNA or gDNA derived from T cells, B-cell-depleted T cells, or PBMCs. Deeply sampled blood TCRbeta repertoires from subjects exposed to, actively infected with, or recovered from COVID-19 were included in the dataset. The repertoires were made available in a free public database intended to serve as a resource for research on the immune response to SARS-CoV-2. The samples were drawn from two sources: the first 160 participants of the ongoing ImmuneRACE study, and over 1,000 subjects contributed by 6 global collaborators. A de-identified subject ID, COVID-19 status, age in years and sex were almost always included in the sample metadata. Where HLA class I and class II types were available, the types were taken from metadata supplied by the sample provider, not from assay-based typing. General findings and caveats noted by the study authors: The quantity of clinical and demographic metadata differed by source and by participant and was supplied without curation.

Enrolling through a virtual design, the prospective study's participants ranged in age from roughly 18 to 89 years and lived across 24 United States geographic areas. In the prospective study, participants were assigned to cohorts based on the clinical history participants reported in a screening survey and a study questionnaire. In the prospective study, whole blood, serum and a nasopharyngeal or oropharyngeal swab were collected from each participant by mobile phlebotomists. Prospective study participants could optionally give additional blood draws and questionnaires over an approximately two-month period. Before DNA extraction, blood samples from the prospective study were shipped at room temperature or frozen. TCRbeta CDR3 regions were amplified from genomic DNA using the immunoSEQ Assay, a bias-controlled multiplex PCR. The original methods were these. Nucleated cell counts per sample were estimated from amplification of reference gene primers within the assay. To quantify the absolute abundance of each unique TCRbeta CDR3 rearrangement, sequence reads were collapsed and filtered. For each sample, productive Simpson clonality was calculated as the square root of Simpson's diversity index over productive rearrangements. Entries here come from immuneACCESS through TCRdb and include only in-frame sequences with V and J called. Some clones fail to appear in such tables; in the studies checked, an unresolved V gene covers under half of the shortfall, and the cause of the remainder is unknown. V and J calls plus clone size are reproduced from that table; the DNA served to infer D and trimming. Present in this sample are some 160,000 clones, 79% of which were seen just once. 15% to 20% of the sample comes from the top ten.

From its cysteine to its phenylalanine, the CDR3 spans 14 amino acids. Only CDR3 DNA remains: 42 bases, in frame from the first base. From a lookup of the germline V gene, CDR1 and CDR2 are SGHTA and FQGTGA. Trimmed from V: 5 bases; trimmed from J: 5 bases; junction bases lacking a gene match: 3. About this clone itself: Which antigen it targets is not known. No per-base quality is available; no much larger clone lies one base away.

The chain was built from TRBV7-3 and TRBJ1-6; TRBD1 lines up with 7 middle nucleotides. This sequence originates from a woman in her 70s in a cohort exposed to, infected with or recovered from COVID-19 (not recorded which). Sequences were obtained from PBMCs or T cells enriched from blood (not recorded which). The DNA reads TGTGCCAGCAGCCAGACAGGGAATAATTCACCCCTCCACTTT. This sequence encodes CASSQTGNNSPLHF.